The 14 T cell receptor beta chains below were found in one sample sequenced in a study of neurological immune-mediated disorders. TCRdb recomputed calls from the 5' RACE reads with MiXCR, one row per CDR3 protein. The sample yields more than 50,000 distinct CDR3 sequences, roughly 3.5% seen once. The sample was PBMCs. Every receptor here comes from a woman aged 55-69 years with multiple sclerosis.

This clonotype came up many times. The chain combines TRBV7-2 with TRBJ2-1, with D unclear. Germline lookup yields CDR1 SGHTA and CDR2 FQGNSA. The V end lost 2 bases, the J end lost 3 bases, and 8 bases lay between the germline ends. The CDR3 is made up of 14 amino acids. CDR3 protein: CASSLTGSYNEQFF. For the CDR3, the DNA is TGTGCCAGCAGCTTAACCGGTAGCTACAATGAGCAGTTCTTC.

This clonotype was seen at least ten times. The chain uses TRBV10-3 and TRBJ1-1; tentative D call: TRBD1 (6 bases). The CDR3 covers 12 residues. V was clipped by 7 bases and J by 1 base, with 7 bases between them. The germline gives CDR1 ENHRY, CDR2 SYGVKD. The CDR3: CAIKGGNTEAFF. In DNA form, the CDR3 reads TGTGCCATCAAAGGGGGGAACACTGAAGCTTTCTTT.

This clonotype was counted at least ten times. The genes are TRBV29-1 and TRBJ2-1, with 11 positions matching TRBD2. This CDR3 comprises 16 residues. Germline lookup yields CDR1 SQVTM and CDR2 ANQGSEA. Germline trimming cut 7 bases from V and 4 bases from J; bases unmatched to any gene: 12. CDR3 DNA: TGCAGCGCCGGCACTAGCGGGAGTGCATCGTACAATGAGCAGTTCTTC. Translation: CSAGTSGSASYNEQFF.

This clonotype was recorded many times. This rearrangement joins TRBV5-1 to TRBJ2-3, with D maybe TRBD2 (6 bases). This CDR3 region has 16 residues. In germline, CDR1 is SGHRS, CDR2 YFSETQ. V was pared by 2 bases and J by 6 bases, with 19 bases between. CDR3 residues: CASSLNPPGLGDTQYF. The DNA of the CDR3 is TGCGCCAGCAGCTTAAATCCCCCGGGACTCGGTGATACGCAGTATTTT.

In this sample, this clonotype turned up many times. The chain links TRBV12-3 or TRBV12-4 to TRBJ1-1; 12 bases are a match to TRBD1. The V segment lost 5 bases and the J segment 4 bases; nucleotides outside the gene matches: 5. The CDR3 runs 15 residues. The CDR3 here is CASSQGTGGGTEAFF. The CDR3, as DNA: TGTGCCAGCAGTCAAGGGACAGGGGGCGGCACTGAAGCTTTCTTT.

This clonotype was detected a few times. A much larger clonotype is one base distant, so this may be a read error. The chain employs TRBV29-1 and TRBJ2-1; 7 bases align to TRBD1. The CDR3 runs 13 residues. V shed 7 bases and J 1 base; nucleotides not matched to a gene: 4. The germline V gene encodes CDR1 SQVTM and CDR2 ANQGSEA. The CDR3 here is CSDGTVSYNEQFF. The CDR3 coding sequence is TGCAGCGACGGGACAGTATCCTACAATGAGCAGTTCTTC.

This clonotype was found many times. The chain's CDR3 is CASSLGGGESYEQYF. In DNA form, the CDR3 reads TGCGCCAGCAGCTTGGGTGGGGGGGAATCCTACGAGCAGTACTTC. The chain joins TRBV5-1 to TRBJ2-7; 7 nucleotides agree with TRBD2. The J segment lost 1 base and the V segment lost 0 bases, leaving 4 bases of the junction unmatched. In germline, CDR1 is SGHRS, CDR2 YFSETQ. The CDR3 runs to 15 residues. Full variable domain (rest looked up from reference TRBV5-1 and TRBJ2-7): KAGVTQTPRYLIKTRGQQVTLSCSPISGHRSVSWYQQTPGQGLQFLFEYFSETQRNKGNFPGRFSGRQFSNSRSEMNVSTLELGDSALYLCASSLGGGESYEQYFGPGTRLTVT.

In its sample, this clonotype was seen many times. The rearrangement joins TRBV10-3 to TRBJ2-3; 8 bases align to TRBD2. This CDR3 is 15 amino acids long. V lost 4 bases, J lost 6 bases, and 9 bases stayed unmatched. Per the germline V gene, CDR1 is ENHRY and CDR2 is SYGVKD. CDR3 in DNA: TGTGCCATCAGTGGTAGTATGACTAGCGATGATACGCAGTATTTT. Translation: CAISGSMTSDDTQYF.

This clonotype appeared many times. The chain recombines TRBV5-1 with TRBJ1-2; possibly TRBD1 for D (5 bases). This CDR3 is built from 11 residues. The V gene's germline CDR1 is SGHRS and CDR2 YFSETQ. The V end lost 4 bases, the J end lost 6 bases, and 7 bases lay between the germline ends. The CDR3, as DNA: TGCGCCAGCAGCGGACAAGATGGCTACACCTTC. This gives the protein CASSGQDGYTF.

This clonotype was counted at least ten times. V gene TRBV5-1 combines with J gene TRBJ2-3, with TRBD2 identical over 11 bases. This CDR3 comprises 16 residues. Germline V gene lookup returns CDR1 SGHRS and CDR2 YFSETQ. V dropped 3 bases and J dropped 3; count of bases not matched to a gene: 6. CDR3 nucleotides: TGCGCCAGCAGCTCTTATAGCGGGGGGGCAACAGATACGCAGTATTTT. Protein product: CASSSYSGGATDTQYF.

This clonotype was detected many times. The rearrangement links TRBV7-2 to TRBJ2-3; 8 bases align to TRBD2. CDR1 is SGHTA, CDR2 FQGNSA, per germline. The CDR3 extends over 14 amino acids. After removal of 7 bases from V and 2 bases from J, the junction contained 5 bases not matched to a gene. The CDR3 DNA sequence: TGTGCCAGCACCCTAGCGGGCCTCACAGATACGCAGTATTTT. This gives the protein CASTLAGLTDTQYF. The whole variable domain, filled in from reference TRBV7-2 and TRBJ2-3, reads GAGVSQSPSNKVTEKGKDVELRCDPISGHTALYWYRQSLGQGLEFLIYFQGNSAPDKSGLPSDRFSAERTGGSVSTLTIQRTQQEDSAVYLCASTLAGLTDTQYFGPGTRLTVL.

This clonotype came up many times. The DNA of the CDR3 is TGCAGTGCTAGACCCCCCGGAGTCGGGAGGGCCGTCTTCGGCACAGATACGCAGTATTTT. Residues: CSARPPGVGRAVFGTDTQYF. The chain joins TRBV20-1 to TRBJ2-3, with 8 bases aligning to TRBD2. After removal of 2 bases from V and 1 base from J, the junction contained 20 bases not matched to a gene. Germline CDR1 reads DFQATT; CDR2 reads SNEGSKA (reference sequence). The CDR3 totals 20 residues.

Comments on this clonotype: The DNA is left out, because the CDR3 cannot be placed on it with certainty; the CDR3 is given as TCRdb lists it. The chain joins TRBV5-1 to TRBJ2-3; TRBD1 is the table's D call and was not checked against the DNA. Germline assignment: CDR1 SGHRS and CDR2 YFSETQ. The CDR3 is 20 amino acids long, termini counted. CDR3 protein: CASSFYICSARTPNTDTQYF.

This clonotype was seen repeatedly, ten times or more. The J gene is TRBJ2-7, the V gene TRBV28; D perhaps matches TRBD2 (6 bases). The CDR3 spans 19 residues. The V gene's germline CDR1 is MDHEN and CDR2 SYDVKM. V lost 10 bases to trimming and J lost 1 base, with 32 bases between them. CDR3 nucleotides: TGTGCCACCGCTGTCCCAGAACGCCAGGAGGGTTTCAGGTCCTACGAGCAGTACTTC. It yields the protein CATAVPERQEGFRSYEQYF. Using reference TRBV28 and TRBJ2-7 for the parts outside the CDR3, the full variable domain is DVKVTQSSRYLVKRTGEKVFLECVQDMDHENMFWYRQDPGLGLRLIYFSYDVKMKEKGDIPEGYSVSREKKERFSLILESASTNQTSMYLCATAVPERQEGFRSYEQYFGPGTRLTVT.